The 25 T cell receptor beta chains reported below all come from one sample, sequenced in a study of T cell responses to AZD1222 COVID-19 vaccine. Repertoires were generated with immunoSEQ multiplex PCR, while TCRdb's copy carries only in-frame clones and drops some. The table has some 83,000 clones, about nine tenths seen once. The sequences come from peripheral blood, collected on day 0 of AZD1222 vaccination. The receptor source for this set is an adult in good health.

V gene TRBV9 combines with J gene TRBJ1-2; D gene uncertain. The V gene's germline CDR1 is SGDLS and CDR2 YYNGEE. Trimming stripped 4 bases from V and 4 bases from J, with 17 bases between. CDR3 length equals 15 residues. CDR3 coding DNA: TGTGCCAGCAGCACCCCCAGAGGGAGTGGCTATGGCTACACCTTC. Translated, it gives CASSTPRGSGYGYTF.

This clone came up a few times. The V call is TRBV7-9, the J call TRBJ2-2, with 9 bases lining up with TRBD1. Germline V gives CDR1 SEHNR, CDR2 FQNEAQ (reference sequence). The CDR3 is 16 residues long. With 7 bases clipped from V and 5 bases from J, the junction kept 11 bases outside the gene matches. CDR3 sequence reads: CASNFPGTGRTGELFF. The DNA of the CDR3 is TGTGCCAGCAATTTTCCCGGGACAGGGAGGACCGGGGAGCTGTTTTTT.

The rearrangement uses TRBV5-4 and TRBJ2-7, with D perhaps TRBD1 or TRBD2 (6 bases each). Germline V gene sequence: CDR1 SGHNT, CDR2 YYREEE (reference sequence). The CDR3 is made up of 15 amino acids. V was cut by 0 bases and J by 3 bases, with 13 bases left in between. Here the CDR3 reads CASSLEFGGGYEQYF. CDR3 nucleotides: TGTGCCAGCAGCTTGGAATTTGGAGGGGGCTACGAGCAGTACTTC.

V usage is TRBV4-1 and J usage is TRBJ1-6; D may be TRBD1 (5 bases). The CDR3 totals 18 residues. V lost 1 base, J lost 0 bases, and 13 bases lay in between. Germline V gene lookup returns CDR1 MGHRA and CDR2 YSYEKL. The CDR3 loop is CASSQVGGGGSYNSPLHF. In DNA, the CDR3 is TGCGCCAGCAGCCAAGTCGGCGGGGGGGGCTCCTATAATTCACCCCTCCACTTT.

V is TRBV19 and J is TRBJ1-6; 8 nucleotides agree with TRBD1. The CDR3 is 16 amino acids. The trim removed 6 bases at V and 1 base at J, leaving 5 bases unmatched. Germline V gives CDR1 LNHDA, CDR2 SQIVND (reference sequence). In DNA, the CDR3 is TGTGCCAGTAGATGGACAGGGAAATCCTATAATTCACCCCTCCACTTT. The encoded protein is CASRWTGKSYNSPLHF.

V gene TRBV4-3 combines with J gene TRBJ2-6; D is possibly TRBD1 (5 bases). Per the germline V gene, CDR1 is LGHNA and CDR2 is YSLEER. Deletions cut 0 bases from V and 0 bases from J, with 12 bases between. CDR3 length equals 18 residues. The CDR3 DNA sequence: TGCGCCAGCAGCCAAGATAGACAGCTGGTCTCTGGGGCCAACGTCCTGACTTTC. It encodes CASSQDRQLVSGANVLTF.

The chain joins TRBV7-9 to TRBJ1-6; possible D gene TRBD1, 5 bases. Per the germline V gene, CDR1 is SEHNR and CDR2 is FQNEAQ (reference sequence). V shed 5 bases and J shed 6 bases, with 20 bases lying between them. The CDR3 extends over 17 amino acids. The DNA of the CDR3 is TGTGCCAGCAGCCGAACAGTGGGCTCCGGGGGTAATTCACCCCTCCACTTT. Translating gives CASSRTVGSGGNSPLHF. The variable domain in full, completed from reference TRBV7-9 and TRBJ1-6, reads DTGVSQNPRHKITKRGQNVTFRCDPISEHNRLYWYRQTLGQGPEFLTYFQNEAQLEKSRLLSDRFSAERPKGSFSTLEIQRTEQGDSAMYLCASSRTVGSGGNSPLHFGNGTRLTVT.

The V gene is TRBV11-2, the J gene TRBJ2-2; 8 nucleotides align to TRBD2. The CDR3 runs 16 residues. V lost 5 bases, J lost 0 bases, and 5 bases stayed unmatched. CDR1 is SGHAT and CDR2 is FQNNGV in the germline V gene. The CDR3 protein is CASSRRGAANTGELFF. As DNA, the CDR3 is TGTGCCAGCAGCAGGCGGGGGGCCGCGAACACCGGGGAGCTGTTTTTT.

This chain connects TRBV24-1 to TRBJ1-1, with D uncertain. The germline V and J ends were trimmed by 6 bases and 2 bases, with 12 bases remaining between them. Germline V gene data show CDR1 as KGHDR and CDR2 as SFDVKD. The CDR3 sequence is 14 residues long. The CDR3 DNA follows: TGTGCCACCAGTCAGCACGGGCGTAACACTGAAGCTTTCTTT. Translation: CATSQHGRNTEAFF.

The rearrangement uses TRBV11-1 and TRBJ1-6, with no clear D. The CDR3 has 12 residues. V was clipped by 3 bases and J by 14 bases, with 11 bases between them. Germline values: CDR1 SGHAT, CDR2 FQDESV (reference sequence). Here the CDR3 DNA reads TGTGCCAGCAGCTTTAGGGATGGCACCCTCCACTTT. As protein: CASSFRDGTLHF.

Here the CDR3 reads CASSYSTAGACAFF. CDR3 DNA: TGTGCCAGCAGTTACTCGACAGCAGGCGCCTGCGCTTTCTTT. The chain joins TRBV6-5 to TRBJ1-1, with a tentative D call TRBD1 (5 bases). CDR1 and CDR2 (germline): MNHEY, SVGAGI. The CDR3 loop spans 14 amino acids. V was cut by 0 bases and J by 11 bases, with 16 bases left in between.

V gene TRBV12-5 combines with J gene TRBJ2-1, with D unresolved. Trimming took off 2 bases at V and 9 bases at J, with 8 bases between the two ends. The CDR3 runs 12 residues. The germline CDR1 and CDR2 sequences are LGHNT and FRNRAP. CDR3 sequence: CASGLSVIEQFF. The CDR3 DNA reads as TGTGCTAGTGGTTTGTCAGTCATTGAGCAGTTCTTC.

This CDR3 is CASSPKPSGIYEQYF. For the CDR3, the DNA is TGTGCCAGCAGCCCTAAGCCTAGCGGAATATACGAGCAGTACTTC. The chain employs TRBV3-1 (or the pseudogene TRBV3-2) and TRBJ2-7; 7 positions match TRBD2. Per germline, CDR1 LGHDT and CDR2 YNNKEL (reference sequence). Trimming removed 4 bases from V and 4 bases from J; junction bases left unmatched: 10. CDR3 length: 15 amino acids.

The chain carries TRBV19 and TRBJ1-1, with D uncertain. The CDR3 length is 13 residues. Germline lookup yields CDR1 LNHDA and CDR2 SQIVND (reference sequence). V lost 5 bases and J 6 bases, leaving 13 bases between the germline ends. The CDR3 loop reads CASSGTPQPEAFF. For the CDR3, the DNA is TGTGCCAGTAGTGGAACTCCACAGCCTGAAGCTTTCTTT.

CDR3: CASSITGLNYGYTF. DNA for the CDR3: TGTGCCAGTAGTATCACAGGTCTTAACTATGGCTACACCTTC. The gene calls are TRBV19 and TRBJ1-2, with D perhaps TRBD1 (5 bases). Germline-derived CDR1 and CDR2 are LNHDA and SQIVND (reference sequence). The CDR3 runs to 14 residues. The germline V and J ends were trimmed by 3 bases and 1 base, with 9 bases remaining between them.

This chain joins TRBV5-6 and TRBJ1-5; TRBD1 matches 12 bases. The CDR3 is 18 residues long. V trimming: 1 base; J trimming: 5 bases; junction bases outside the gene matches: 10. Germline lookup yields CDR1 SGHDT and CDR2 YYEEEE. CDR3 residues: CASSLRRSGQGAHQPQHF. DNA of the CDR3: TGTGCCAGCAGCTTGCGCCGTTCGGGACAGGGGGCCCATCAGCCCCAGCATTTT.

This clone was recorded once. The chain recombines TRBV30 with TRBJ1-4, with a tentative D call TRBD1 (6 bases). V shed 5 bases and J shed 8 bases, with 21 bases lying between them. The length of the CDR3 is 15 residues. Germline loops: CDR1 GTSNPN, CDR2 SVGIG (reference sequence). CDR3 coding DNA: TGTGCCTGGGCGGGTAGAGGGGGTGTAAAAGAAAAACTGTTTTTT. This gives the protein CAWAGRGGVKEKLFF.

J is TRBJ2-3 and V is TRBV4-3, with unresolved D. The CDR3 contains 20 residues. V lost 0 bases to trimming and J lost 1 base, with 23 bases between them. Germline loops: CDR1 LGHNA, CDR2 YSLEER. The CDR3 nucleotides read TGCGCCAGCAGCCAAGATCATTTGTTTCCCGGAACCCTTCGCACAGATACGCAGTATTTT. This encodes CASSQDHLFPGTLRTDTQYF.

The chain joins TRBV11-3 to TRBJ2-1; possibly TRBD1 or TRBD2 for D (7 bases each). The V end was cut by 7 bases, the J end by 2 bases, with 9 bases between. The CDR3 extends over 13 amino acids. Germline assignment: CDR1 SGHNT and CDR2 YENEEA. In DNA, the CDR3 is TGTGCCAGCACAGGGGGGGCCTACAATGAGCAGTTCTTC. It specifies CASTGGAYNEQFF.

The rearrangement joins TRBV28 to TRBJ1-2; D might be TRBD1 (5 bases). This CDR3 region has 14 residues. The V end was cut by 2 bases, the J end by 4 bases, with 11 bases between. CDR1 and CDR2 (germline): MDHEN, SYDVKM. The CDR3 region has the DNA TGTGCCAGCAGTTTAAACGGGGGAGGCTATGGCTACACCTTC. This codes for CASSLNGGGYGYTF.

In this sample, this clone turned up once. The gene calls are TRBV5-4 and TRBJ2-2; 13 nucleotides agree with TRBD2. V shed 0 bases and J 1 base; nucleotides not matched to a gene: 3. In germline, CDR1 is SGHNT, CDR2 YYREEE (reference sequence). This CDR3 has 18 residues. For the CDR3, the DNA is TGTGCCAGCAGCTTGGGACTAGCGGGGGGCAGGAACACCGGGGAGCTGTTTTTT. Its protein is CASSLGLAGGRNTGELFF. The full variable domain, completed using reference TRBV5-4 and TRBJ2-2, is ETGVTQSPTHLIKTRGQQVTLRCSSQSGHNTVSWYQQALGQGPQFIFQYYREEENGRGNFPPRFSGLQFPNYSSELNVNALELDDSALYLCASSLGLAGGRNTGELFFGEGSRLTVL.

This clone appeared a few times. The chain links TRBV19 to TRBJ1-5; TRBD1 matches at 11 bases. CDR1 and CDR2 from the germline V gene are LNHDA and SQIVND (reference sequence). V shed 10 bases and J 1 base; nucleotides not matched to a gene: 27. This CDR3 is built from 22 residues. CDR3 sequence (DNA): TGTGCCACCACAGGTTTTATCGGGACCTGGGACAGGGGGAGATTGAGCAATCAGCCCCAGCATTTT. This codes for CATTGFIGTWDRGRLSNQPQHF.

J is TRBJ1-2 and V is TRBV4-1; unclear D gene. Germline CDR1 reads MGHRA; CDR2 reads YSYEKL. The CDR3 consists of 13 residues. V was clipped by 0 bases and J by 7 bases, with 9 bases between them. The CDR3 bases are TGCGCCAGCAGCCAAGATGAACACCTTGGCTACACCTTC. Protein: CASSQDEHLGYTF.

For the CDR3, the DNA is TGTGCCAGCAGCGCCGACAGGGGAGGCACTGAAGCTTTCTTT. Its protein is CASSADRGGTEAFF. The rearrangement uses TRBV2 and TRBJ1-1; 8 bases agree with TRBD1. CDR1 SNHLY and CDR2 FYNNEI come from the germline V gene. V gave up 6 bases and J gave up 4 bases; unmatched junction bases: 7. The CDR3 length is 14 residues.

CDR3 region: CASSQDHNEQFF. The CDR3, as DNA: TGCGCCAGCAGCCAAGACCACAATGAGCAGTTCTTC. V and J are TRBV4-1 and TRBJ2-1; no reliable D call. Germline V gene data show CDR1 as MGHRA and CDR2 as YSYEKL. This CDR3 comprises 12 residues. V lost 0 bases, J lost 5 bases, and 2 bases lay in between.